This TCR beta chain was sequenced during a study of vaccination and CD4 T cells after COVID-19. Background on the study: Samples taken post-COVID came a median roughly 97 days after diagnosis, ranging from 35 to 161.

Remarks on this clonotype: Its antigen is not identified.

The treatment: approximately 9-day PBMC culture with coronavirus spike peptide pools or control peptides (ViraFEST assay). US Alpha, Beta and Delta variants postdated the positive PCR dates, which ran from March to December 2020. There are 15 residues in the CDR3. Per germline, CDR1 MNHNS and CDR2 SASEGT. Trimming removed 5 bases from V and 1 base from J, with 14 bases in between. The Oncomine TCR Beta short-read assay sequenced DNA from cultured CD4+ T cells. TCRdb reanalysed the PCR reads using MiXCR and keeps one entry per CDR3 protein. The sample has roughly 16,000 distinct CDR3 sequences; 40% are singletons.

The source of this sequence is a human donor who had recovered from COVID-19. The sequenced material came from CD4+ T cells from blood, cultured in vitro. V and J are TRBV6-1 and TRBJ1-1; a possible D gene is TRBD1 (6 bases). The CDR3 coding sequence is TGTGCCAGCAGTCTGCCGACGGGGGCGAACACTGAAGCTTTCTTT. It specifies CASSLPTGANTEAFF.